These 8 T cell receptor beta chains were sequenced from one sample in a study of blood T cells in healthy people across ages. For the second PCR, which ran for about 7 to 11 cycles, a sample-barcoded 5' primer and a J-beta primer mix were used. TCRdb re-called the 5' RACE reads with MiXCR, one entry per CDR3 protein. The repertoire holds about 1,600,000 distinct CDR3 sequences, with roughly 40% as singletons. The sequenced sample consisted of blood. These receptor sequences come from a woman aged 18 to 35 in good health.

In regard to this clonotype: Relative to the germline gene, one junction end is altered; a read error may explain this. The V and J genes are TRBV12-3 or TRBV12-4 and TRBJ1-1; D unresolved. The CDR3 runs to 13 residues. CDR3 in amino acids: CAGSPLTGTEAFF. DNA for the CDR3: TGTGCCGGCAGTCCCCTTACGGGCACTGAAGCTTTCTTT.

This clonotype showed up just a few times. This rearrangement joins TRBV20-1 to TRBJ2-7; 7 bases agree with TRBD2. Germline lookup yields CDR1 DFQATT and CDR2 SNEGSKA (reference sequence). V lost 4 bases to trimming and J lost 1 base; unmatched junction nucleotides: 10. The CDR3 totals 15 residues. The CDR3 DNA reads TGCAGTGCTACTTTGAGGGAGGGGCCTTCCTACGAGCAGTACTTC. Its translation: CSATLREGPSYEQYF.

The V gene is TRBV5-1, the J gene TRBJ2-1, with 8 bases that match TRBD2. Trimming cost V 4 bases and J 3 bases; bases outside gene matches: 12. In germline, CDR1 is SGHRS, CDR2 YFSETQ. The length of the CDR3 is 17 residues. This CDR3 is CASSPGTSGSLYNEQFF. CDR3 bases: TGCGCCAGCAGCCCAGGGACCAGCGGGAGCCTCTACAATGAGCAGTTCTTC.

With respect to this clonotype: At one end, the junction sequence differs from germline, possibly due to a read error. This chain connects TRBV5-1 to TRBJ1-4, with 8 bases aligning to TRBD1. Germline V gene sequence: CDR1 SGHRS, CDR2 YFSETQ. The CDR3 runs 14 residues. This CDR3 is CASSLGTGSEKPFF. For the CDR3, the DNA is TGCGCCAGCAGCTTGGGGACAGGGAGCGAAAAACCGTTTTTT.

The genes are TRBV4-1 and TRBJ1-5; tentatively, D is TRBD1 (5 bases). Germline V lookup: CDR1 MGHRA, CDR2 YSYEKL. V gave up 0 bases and J gave up 11 bases, with 11 bases separating them. This CDR3 is built from 13 residues. The CDR3 protein is CASSQDRPGAQHF. The CDR3 DNA sequence: TGCGCCAGCAGCCAAGATCGCCCGGGGGCCCAGCATTTT.

This clonotype has only one observation. This sequence joins TRBV6-5 and TRBJ2-6; either TRBD1 or TRBD2 may supply D (5 bases each). This CDR3 has 14 amino acids. V shed 0 bases and J shed 17 bases, with 17 bases lying between them. Per the germline V gene, CDR1 is MNHEY and CDR2 is SVGAGI. Written as DNA, the CDR3 is TGTGCCAGCAGTTACTCTTCGGGGACCCCACTCATGACTTTC. It specifies CASSYSSGTPLMTF.

V gene TRBV5-1 combines with J gene TRBJ2-2, with a weak D call TRBD1 (5 bases). This CDR3 has 16 residues. From germline, CDR1 is SGHRS and CDR2 YFSETQ. V gave up 1 base and J gave up 5 bases, with 15 bases separating them. CDR3 DNA sequence: TGCGCCAGCAGCTTGTACGAAGGGGAAGGTACCGGGGAGCTGTTTTTT. It translates to CASSLYEGEGTGELFF.

This chain uses TRBV10-3 with TRBJ1-5; 7 nucleotides line up with TRBD1. CDR1 and CDR2 (germline): ENHRY, SYGVKD. There are 13 residues in the CDR3. Trimming cost V 8 bases and J 4 bases; bases outside gene matches: 5. This chain's CDR3 is CAIAGTENQPQHF. In nucleotides, the CDR3 is TGTGCCATCGCCGGGACAGAAAATCAGCCCCAGCATTTT.